The 23 T cell receptor beta chains reported below all come from one sample, sequenced in a study of cytomegalovirus exposure and HLA in healthy donors. With 60 Vbeta and 13 Jbeta primers, the PCR was carried out. TCRdb's table, derived via immunoSEQ multiplex PCR, lists solely in-frame clones and lacks some. Found here are roughly 96,000 clones, approximately 72% of them singletons; the top ten hold roughly 3%. The sequencing input was PBMCs. The receptors shown here come from a female donor in good health and CMV-seropositive.

The chain recombines TRBV4-1 with TRBJ2-1; TRBD2 agrees at 16 bases. The CDR3 sequence is 19 residues long. V was pared by 4 bases and J by 7 bases, with 13 bases of the junction left unmatched. The germline V gene encodes CDR1 MGHRA and CDR2 YSYEKL. In nucleotides, the CDR3 is TGCGCCAGCAGCCGGAATTCCGGGACTAGCGGGGGGGCCCGTAATGAGCAGTTCTTC. Translated, it gives CASSRNSGTSGGARNEQFF.

This clone has more than one count but fewer than ten. One end of the junction varies from germline; a read error may be responsible. This chain links TRBV7-7 with TRBJ2-1, with 14 nucleotides matching TRBD2. Germline V gene lookup returns CDR1 SSHAT and CDR2 FNYEAQ (reference sequence). The CDR3 spans 15 residues. In DNA form, the CDR3 reads TGTGCTAGCAGTCGGACTAGCGGGGGGATAGGTGAGCAGTTCTTC. Translation: CASSRTSGGIGEQFF.

The chain carries TRBV28 and TRBJ2-7; 7 bases match TRBD2. Trimming took 2 bases from V and 3 from J; bases not matched to a gene: 1. The CDR3 runs 13 residues. The germline V gene has CDR1 MDHEN and CDR2 SYDVKM. Here the CDR3 DNA reads TGTGCCAGCAGTTTAGCGGGAGACTACGAGCAGTACTTC. Translated, it gives CASSLAGDYEQYF. Full variable domain (missing parts from reference TRBV28 and TRBJ2-7): DVKVTQSSRYLVKRTGEKVFLECVQDMDHENMFWYRQDPGLGLRLIYFSYDVKMKEKGDIPEGYSVSREKKERFSLILESASTNQTSMYLCASSLAGDYEQYFGPGTRLTVT.

The rearrangement links TRBV29-1 to TRBJ1-2, with D hard to call. The CDR3 runs to 13 residues. Germline assignment: CDR1 SQVTM and CDR2 ANQGSEA. V gave up 4 bases and J gave up 7 bases, with 16 bases separating them. In nucleotides, the CDR3 is TGCAGCGTTGGTGGGCAGACCTACAGTGGCTACACCTTC. Translating gives CSVGGQTYSGYTF.

The V call is TRBV7-2, the J call TRBJ2-5; no definite D call. CDR3 length: 14 residues. Trimming stripped 3 bases from V and 0 bases from J, with 8 bases between. The germline V gene has CDR1 SGHTA and CDR2 FQGNSA. As DNA, the CDR3 is TGTGCCAGCAGCTTTTATCAGTACCAAGAGACCCAGTACTTC. Amino acids: CASSFYQYQETQYF.

The CDR3 loop reads CASSVGEWDPYEQYF. DNA of the CDR3: TGTGCCAGCAGCGTCGGGGAATGGGATCCCTACGAGCAGTACTTC. This chain links TRBV7-8 with TRBJ2-7; possible D gene TRBD2, 5 bases. The V gene's germline CDR1 is SGHVS and CDR2 FQNEAQ. V lost 5 bases to trimming and J lost 2 bases, with 16 bases between them. The CDR3 is 15 amino acids.

The rearrangement uses TRBV10-3 and TRBJ1-2, with 8 bases identical to TRBD1. This CDR3 has 14 residues. V trimming: 3 bases; J trimming: 7 bases; junction bases outside the gene matches: 7. Per germline, CDR1 ENHRY and CDR2 SYGVKD. Here the CDR3 DNA reads TGTGCCATCAGTGAAGCGACAGGGGTAGCTGGCTACACCTTC. This sequence encodes CAISEATGVAGYTF.

J is TRBJ2-5 and V is TRBV6-1; 9 nucleotides agree with TRBD1. The germline CDR1 and CDR2 sequences are MNHNS and SASEGT. The CDR3 runs 15 residues. V shed 2 bases and J 1 base; nucleotides not matched to a gene: 2. CDR3 region: CASSETTGGQETQYF. For the CDR3, the DNA is TGTGCCAGCAGTGAAACGACAGGGGGCCAAGAGACCCAGTACTTC.

V and J are TRBV9 and TRBJ1-1; no firm D call. V dropped 1 base and J dropped 0 bases, with 10 bases sitting between them. Per germline, CDR1 SGDLS and CDR2 YYNGEE. The CDR3 sequence is 15 residues long. CDR3 bases: TGTGCCAGCAGCGTACTCGGGGAAATGAACACTGAAGCTTTCTTT. As protein: CASSVLGEMNTEAFF. Combining the CDR3 with reference TRBV9 and TRBJ1-1 gives the whole variable domain DSGVTQTPKHLITATGQRVTLRCSPRSGDLSVYWYQQSLDQGLQFLIQYYNGEERAKGNILERFSAQQFPDLHSELNLSSLELGDSALYFCASSVLGEMNTEAFFGQGTRLTVV.

This sequence joins TRBV7-3 and TRBJ2-5, with D tentatively TRBD2 (5 bases). Germline CDR1 and CDR2: SGHTA and FQGTGA. V lost 4 bases, J lost 4 bases, and 10 bases lay in between. This CDR3 spans 13 amino acids. The CDR3 nucleotides read TGTGCCAGCAGCTCCGGAGGTGGAGAGACCCAGTACTTC. Translating gives CASSSGGGETQYF. Variable domain in full (rest from reference TRBV7-3 and TRBJ2-5): GAGVSQTPSNKVTEKGKYVELRCDPISGHTALYWYRQSLGQGPEFLIYFQGTGAADDSGLPNDRFFAVRPEGSVSTLKIQRTERGDSAVYLCASSSGGGETQYFGPGTRLLVL.

The J gene is TRBJ1-4, the V gene TRBV2, with 9 bases identical to TRBD1. The CDR3 covers 16 residues. V was clipped by 7 bases and J by 6 bases; unmatched bases: 12. Germline CDR1 is SNHLY and CDR2 is FYNNEI. The CDR3 region is CASKLRRQGDDEKLFF. The CDR3 DNA is TGTGCCAGCAAATTGAGGCGACAGGGGGACGATGAAAAACTGTTTTTT.

The chain combines TRBV5-1 with TRBJ1-3, with 7 bases fitting TRBD1. CDR3 length: 16 residues. CDR1 is SGHRS, CDR2 YFSETQ, per germline. J was trimmed by 1 base and V by 4 bases; bases with no gene match: 8. In nucleotides, the CDR3 is TGCGCCAGCAGCCCCAGACAGGGAACGTCTGGAAACACCATATATTTT. Its protein is CASSPRQGTSGNTIYF.

The gene calls are TRBV28 and TRBJ2-3; D might be TRBD2 (6 bases). Between the trimmed V and J ends, which lost 7 bases and 6 bases, there was a span of 26 bases. The germline V gene encodes CDR1 MDHEN and CDR2 SYDVKM. The CDR3 is 17 residues long. For the CDR3, the DNA is TGTGCCAGCACCACCGGCAGGAGGGGCAAAGATGGGGATACGCAGTATTTT. Encoded protein: CASTTGRRGKDGDTQYF.

The V call is TRBV4-1, the J call TRBJ2-1; unclear D gene. This CDR3 is built from 14 residues. V was pared by 2 bases and J by 0 bases, with 5 bases between. Germline lookup yields CDR1 MGHRA and CDR2 YSYEKL. This CDR3 is CASSQSSSYNEQFF. For the CDR3, the DNA is TGCGCCAGCAGCCAATCCTCCTCCTACAATGAGCAGTTCTTC.

Worth noting for this clone: This CDR3 is also generated by other DNA sequences in the sample. This chain joins TRBV30 and TRBJ2-7, with 11 nucleotides matching TRBD1. J gave up 2 bases and V 1 base, and 4 bases lay outside the gene matches. Germline values: CDR1 GTSNPN, CDR2 SVGIG (reference sequence). The CDR3 covers 15 residues. The CDR3 coding sequence is TGTGCCTGGAGTGGAGGGACAGGGGGGACCTACGAGCAGTACTTC. Protein sequence: CAWSGGTGGTYEQYF. The whole variable domain, remainder taken from reference TRBV30 and TRBJ2-7, is SQTIHQWPATLVQPVGSPLSLECTVEGTSNPNLYWYRQAAGRGLQLLFYSVGIGQISSEVPQNLSASRPQDRQFILSSKKLLLSDSGFYLCAWSGGTGGTYEQYFGPGTRLTVT.

The gene calls are TRBV28 and TRBJ1-2; 9 nucleotides agree with TRBD1. J lost 2 bases, V lost 2 bases, and 0 bases had no gene match. There are 14 residues in the CDR3. Germline V lookup: CDR1 MDHEN, CDR2 SYDVKM. The CDR3 loop reads CASSLGQGNYGYTF. The CDR3 DNA reads as TGTGCCAGCAGTTTAGGACAGGGGAACTATGGCTACACCTTC.

This sequence joins TRBV7-9 and TRBJ2-7; 9 positions agree with TRBD1. With 1 base clipped from V and 8 bases from J, the junction kept 3 bases outside the gene matches. The CDR3 sequence is 13 residues long. Germline loops: CDR1 SEHNR, CDR2 FQNEAQ (reference sequence). CDR3 nucleotides: TGTGCCAGCAGCTTAGGGACAGGGGAAAAGCAGTACTTC. Its protein is CASSLGTGEKQYF.

This clone was seen only once. The rearrangement links TRBV29-1 to TRBJ1-1, with D maybe TRBD1 (5 bases). CDR3 length equals 11 residues. V was pared by 7 bases and J by 4 bases, with 10 bases between. Germline V gene data show CDR1 as SQVTM and CDR2 as ANQGSEA. The chain's CDR3 is CSAGGGTEAFF. CDR3 bases: TGCAGCGCTGGGGGGGGCACTGAAGCTTTCTTT.

This clone was found a few times. The gene calls are TRBV4-2 and TRBJ2-1, with TRBD2 identical over 7 bases. The CDR3 has 15 amino acids. J gave up 0 bases and V 1 base, and 0 bases lay outside the gene matches. Per the germline V gene, CDR1 is LGHNA and CDR2 is YNFKEQ. The DNA for the CDR3 is TGTGCCAGCAGCCAAGGGGAGGGCTCCTACAATGAGCAGTTCTTC. It is translated as CASSQGEGSYNEQFF.

The V call is TRBV4-3, the J call TRBJ1-2, with TRBD1 as a possible D gene (5 bases). The CDR3 loop spans 14 amino acids. Germline V gene sequence: CDR1 LGHNA, CDR2 YSLEER. V lost 0 bases to trimming and J lost 7 bases, with 12 bases between them. Here the CDR3 reads CASSQDRAGSGYTF. The DNA of the CDR3 is TGCGCCAGCAGCCAAGATCGGGCAGGGTCTGGCTACACCTTC.

The V and J genes are TRBV7-2 and TRBJ2-1; 11 positions match TRBD2. This CDR3 is 16 amino acids long. V trimming: 5 bases; J trimming: 5 bases; junction bases outside the gene matches: 8. Germline assignment: CDR1 SGHTA and CDR2 FQGNSA. Here the CDR3 reads CASSLNSGRAHNEQFF. CDR3 nucleotides: TGTGCCAGCAGCCTGAATAGCGGGAGGGCCCACAATGAGCAGTTCTTC.

With respect to this clone: One end of the junction fails to match germline, which may point to a read error. The chain employs TRBV28 and TRBJ1-1; no clear D. The CDR3 loop spans 16 amino acids. The germline V gene encodes CDR1 MDHEN and CDR2 SYDVKM. CDR3 residues: CASSSGETLRTLMRDF. The CDR3 DNA is TGTGCCAGCAGTTCGGGAGAGACACTTCGAACACTGATGCGGGACTTT.

V is TRBV6-5 and J is TRBJ2-5; D may be TRBD1 (6 bases). Gene TRBJ2-7 matches the end of the DNA better, so the J call may be wrong. The CDR3 totals 14 residues. Germline V gene sequence: CDR1 MNHEY, CDR2 SVGAGI. For the CDR3, the DNA is TGTGCCAGCAGCCCCAGGGGCTACTCCTACGAGCAGTACTTC. It yields the protein CASSPRGYSYEQYF.